The clone carrying this T cell receptor (beta chain) was observed a handful of times. This entry belongs to a study of early T cells in non-severe SARS-CoV-2 infection. Germline assignment: CDR1 SNHLY and CDR2 FYNNEI. V lost 2 bases and J lost 4, with 11 bases in between. The CDR3 totals 15 residues. TCRdb re-derived calls from the 5' RACE reads in MiXCR, one entry per CDR3 protein. Of 60,000 to 65,000 distinct CDR3 sequences in the sample, less than 9.5% are singletons; the top ten hold around 15%. The gene calls are TRBV2 and TRBJ2-2, with D maybe TRBD2 (6 bases). The sample here was whole blood, taken at baseline. The sequence was collected from an adult who was a healthcare worker with PCR-confirmed SARS-CoV-2 infection or an uninfected control (not recorded which). CDR3 nucleotides: TGTGCCAGCAGTGAACTAAGAGCGGGCACCGGGGAGCTGTTTTTT. It encodes CASSELRAGTGELFF.